A single sample gave rise to the 32 T cell receptor beta chains below, sequenced in a study of blood T cell repertoires in COVID-19. The table came from immunoSEQ multiplex PCR; TCRdb's copy has only in-frame clones and leaves some out. The sample carries 380,000 or so clones, over 75% recorded once. Sample: PBMCs or T cells enriched from blood (not recorded which). The receptor set was obtained from a woman between 40 and 50 years old with acute COVID-19.

The chain employs TRBV25-1 and TRBJ1-1; perhaps TRBD1 as D (5 bases). Trimming pared 1 base from V and 11 bases from J, leaving 14 bases between. Germline V lookup: CDR1 MGHDK, CDR2 SYGVNS. This CDR3 has 13 residues. The CDR3 reads CASSESGGARAFF. As DNA, the CDR3 is TGTGCCAGCAGTGAATCTGGAGGGGCTCGGGCTTTCTTT.

The V gene is TRBV9, the J gene TRBJ1-4; tentatively, D is TRBD1 (6 bases). The CDR3 contains 15 residues. CDR1 and CDR2 from the germline V gene are SGDLS and YYNGEE. Trimming took 3 bases from V and 2 from J, leaving 11 bases between them. Here the CDR3 reads CASSDNTGTNEKLFF. The CDR3 bases are TGTGCCAGCAGCGATAATACAGGGACTAATGAAAAACTGTTTTTT.

This clone was counted once. V and J are TRBV18 and TRBJ2-3, with a possible D match to TRBD1 (5 bases). The germline V gene has CDR1 KGHSH and CDR2 LQKENI. V was pared by 3 bases and J by 5 bases, with 12 bases between. The CDR3 length is 14 residues. The CDR3 nucleotides are TGTGCCAGCTCACCGTGGCAGGGAATAGATACGCAGTATTTT. Translation gives CASSPWQGIDTQYF.

The chain uses TRBV6-5 and TRBJ2-4; 11 bases line up with TRBD2. The germline gives CDR1 MNHEY, CDR2 SVGAGI. This CDR3 is 14 amino acids long. V gave up 4 bases and J gave up 7 bases; unmatched junction bases: 3. The CDR3 is CASSFSGGANIQYF. CDR3 sequence (DNA): TGTGCCAGCAGTTTTAGCGGGGGGGCCAACATTCAGTACTTC.

The chain joins TRBV4-1 to TRBJ2-3; 8 nucleotides match TRBD1. From germline, CDR1 is MGHRA and CDR2 YSYEKL. Unmatched junction bases numbered 12, after V lost 4 bases and J lost 6 bases. CDR3 length equals 16 residues. DNA for the CDR3: TGCGCCAGCAGCCCATTAGACAGGGGCTCGGTTGATACGCAGTATTTT. Encoded protein: CASSPLDRGSVDTQYF.

This chain links TRBV5-6 with TRBJ2-1; maybe TRBD1 (6 bases). This CDR3 comprises 12 residues. Germline CDR1 reads SGHDT; CDR2 reads YYEEEE. The ends were cut back, 5 bases at V and 7 bases at J, with 10 bases in the middle. CDR3 DNA sequence: TGTGCCAGCAGGCTCAGGGGTAATGAGCAGTTCTTC. This gives the protein CASRLRGNEQFF. The full variable domain, rest sourced from reference TRBV5-6 and TRBJ2-1, is DAGVTQSPTHLIKTRGQQVTLRCSPKSGHDTVSWYQQALGQGPQFIFQYYEEEERQRGNFPDRFSGHQFPNYSSELNVNALLLGDSALYLCASRLRGNEQFFGPGTRLTVL.

The rearrangement joins TRBV7-9 to TRBJ2-5; 8 bases map to TRBD1. In germline, CDR1 is SEHNR, CDR2 FQNEAQ (reference sequence). V lost 6 bases and J lost 4; bases outside the gene matches: 13. CDR3 length equals 16 residues. This CDR3 is CASRYTRTGSGETQYF. Here the CDR3 DNA reads TGTGCCAGCAGATATACCCGGACAGGGAGTGGAGAGACCCAGTACTTC.

The chain employs TRBV7-2 and TRBJ1-3, with D uncertain. Germline loops: CDR1 SGHTA, CDR2 FQGNSA. The CDR3 consists of 12 residues. Trimming took off 2 bases at V and 4 bases at J, with 3 bases between the two ends. Written as DNA, the CDR3 is TGTGCCAGCAGCTTATCGGGAAACACCATATATTTT. This encodes CASSLSGNTIYF.

The genes are TRBV29-1 and TRBJ2-2; 9 bases align to TRBD1. V dropped 2 bases and J dropped 4; count of bases not matched to a gene: 5. The CDR3 extends over 15 amino acids. From germline, CDR1 is SQVTM and CDR2 ANQGSEA. This CDR3 reads CSVETGGRGTGELFF. CDR3 DNA sequence: TGCAGCGTTGAAACAGGGGGCCGGGGCACCGGGGAGCTGTTTTTT.

V and J are TRBV4-1 and TRBJ2-2; 7 bases map to TRBD1. This CDR3 region has 18 residues. V shed 5 bases, J shed 0 bases, and the junction held 12 bases outside the gene matches. CDR1 and CDR2 from the germline V gene are MGHRA and YSYEKL. The CDR3 is CASSFPGQKNANTGELFF. CDR3 sequence (DNA): TGCGCCAGCAGCTTCCCGGGACAGAAAAACGCGAACACCGGGGAGCTGTTTTTT.

The chain uses TRBV5-1 and TRBJ1-2, with TRBD1 matching over 7 bases. Trimming cost V 4 bases and J 10 bases; bases outside gene matches: 16. The germline V gene encodes CDR1 SGHRS and CDR2 YFSETQ. CDR3 length equals 15 residues. The CDR3 sequence: CASSLPTGLKDHYTF. CDR3 nucleotide sequence: TGCGCCAGCAGCCTCCCGACAGGGCTCAAGGACCACTACACCTTC.

The chain recombines TRBV6-5 with TRBJ2-7; 9 bases line up with TRBD1. CDR1 is MNHEY, CDR2 SVGAGI, per germline. This CDR3 contains 15 residues. Germline trimming cut 6 bases from V and 3 bases from J; bases unmatched to any gene: 9. CDR3 in DNA: TGTGCCAGCAGGGTAGGGACAGGGCAGGGCTACGAGCAGTACTTC. Protein sequence: CASRVGTGQGYEQYF.

The chain joins TRBV4-1 to TRBJ2-7; a weak D match, TRBD1 (6 bases). Between the trimmed V and J ends, which lost 3 bases and 2 bases, there was a span of 14 bases. Germline CDR1 MGHRA, CDR2 YSYEKL. The CDR3 contains 15 residues. The CDR3 nucleotides are TGCGCCAGCAGCCAGACAGGCCTTTCCCCCTACGAGCAGTACTTC. Translating gives CASSQTGLSPYEQYF.

The CDR3 sequence is CASSESPLPYTDTQYF. CDR3 bases: TGTGCCAGCAGTGAATCCCCACTGCCTTACACAGATACGCAGTATTTT. V and J are TRBV6-1 and TRBJ2-3; D is uncertain. V was cut by 2 bases and J by 2 bases, with 14 bases left in between. This CDR3 spans 16 amino acids. Germline CDR1 MNHNS, CDR2 SASEGT.

This chain joins TRBV14 and TRBJ1-4; D is uncertain. The CDR3 has 15 amino acids. Looked up from germline, CDR1 is SGHDN and CDR2 is FVKESK. Trimming stripped 1 base from V and 4 bases from J, with 10 bases between. CDR3 in DNA: TGTGCCAGCAGCCAAGCGCGATTTTTTAATGAAAAACTGTTTTTT. It yields the protein CASSQARFFNEKLFF.

V usage is TRBV20-1 and J usage is TRBJ1-2; D remains unclear. The V gene's germline CDR1 is DFQATT and CDR2 SNEGSKA (reference sequence). CDR3 length: 10 amino acids. The V end lost 4 bases, the J end lost 4 bases, and 4 bases lay between the germline ends. The CDR3 sequence is CSAIGYGYTF. CDR3 nucleotide sequence: TGCAGTGCTATCGGCTATGGCTACACCTTC.

This chain links TRBV30 with TRBJ1-1, with 7 nucleotides matching TRBD1. Germline CDR1 is GTSNPN and CDR2 is SVGIG (reference sequence). The CDR3 loop spans 13 amino acids. V lost 3 bases to trimming and J lost 4 bases; unmatched junction nucleotides: 5. CDR3 residues: CAWRHPGGTEAFF. CDR3 sequence (DNA): TGTGCCTGGAGACACCCAGGGGGCACTGAAGCTTTCTTT. The full variable domain, with the rest looked up from reference TRBV30 and TRBJ1-1, is SQTIHQWPATLVQPVGSPLSLECTVEGTSNPNLYWYRQAAGRGLQLLFYSVGIGQISSEVPQNLSASRPQDRQFILSSKKLLLSDSGFYLCAWRHPGGTEAFFGQGTRLTVV.

The genes are TRBV2 and TRBJ2-3, with TRBD2 as a possible D gene (6 bases). Germline V gene data show CDR1 as SNHLY and CDR2 as FYNNEI. CDR3 length: 14 amino acids. V lost 3 bases to trimming and J lost 1 base, with 8 bases between them. The CDR3 DNA reads as TGTGCCAGCAGTGACAGGGAGGGCACAGATACGCAGTATTTT. Amino acids: CASSDREGTDTQYF. The full variable domain, rest sourced from reference TRBV2 and TRBJ2-3, is EPEVTQTPSHQVTQMGQEVILRCVPISNHLYFYWYRQILGQKVEFLVSFYNNEISEKSEIFDDQFSVERPDGSNFTLKIRSTKLEDSAMYFCASSDREGTDTQYFGPGTRLTVL.

V is TRBV7-6 and J is TRBJ2-5; 10 nucleotides align to TRBD2. The CDR3 is 15 amino acids. Germline trimming cut 3 bases from V and 4 bases from J; bases unmatched to any gene: 5. The germline gives CDR1 SGHVS, CDR2 FNYEAQ. The CDR3 protein is CASSLSGGAAETQYF. CDR3 bases: TGTGCCAGCAGCTTGAGCGGGGGGGCCGCAGAGACCCAGTACTTC.

The rearrangement joins TRBV10-3 to TRBJ1-1; D not certain. CDR1 ENHRY and CDR2 SYGVKD come from the germline V gene. The CDR3 totals 12 residues. Trimming removed 6 bases at V and 7 bases at J, with 12 bases between. CDR3 nucleotides: TGTGCCATCAGCCCAACGGTCGGTGAAGCTTTCTTT. Amino acid sequence: CAISPTVGEAFF.

A few counts support this clone. The CDR3 nucleotides read TGTGCCAGCAGTTTATCCCGATCGACAGAAACTAATGAAAAACTGTTTTTT. Its translation: CASSLSRSTETNEKLFF. The chain combines TRBV27 with TRBJ1-4; D perhaps matches TRBD1 (5 bases). V was clipped by 0 bases and J by 1 base, with 12 bases between them. This CDR3 is 17 amino acids long. Germline CDR1 MNHEY, CDR2 SMNVEV (reference sequence).

The chain combines TRBV29-1 with TRBJ1-1; the D gene is possibly TRBD1 (5 bases). The V gene lost 4 bases and the J gene lost 4 bases, with 16 bases spanning the gap. The germline V gene has CDR1 SQVTM and CDR2 ANQGSEA. This CDR3 has 14 residues. CDR3 DNA: TGCAGCGTTGGAGGATTGGGGGGAGGCACTGAAGCTTTCTTT. Residues: CSVGGLGGGTEAFF.

The chain links TRBV20-1 to TRBJ1-1; 8 bases agree with TRBD1. The CDR3 length is 16 residues. Germline-derived CDR1 and CDR2 are DFQATT and SNEGSKA (reference sequence). The V and J ends lost 3 bases and 0 bases, in that order; junction bases with no gene match: 9. The chain's CDR3 is CSASLSGGQMNTEAFF. In DNA, the CDR3 is TGCAGTGCTAGTCTATCAGGGGGCCAAATGAACACTGAAGCTTTCTTT.

The genes are TRBV29-1 and TRBJ2-3; 8 bases map to TRBD2. This CDR3 has 13 amino acids. V was pared by 7 bases and J by 1 base, with 4 bases of the junction left unmatched. The germline V gene has CDR1 SQVTM and CDR2 ANQGSEA. DNA for the CDR3: TGCAGCGGTGACGGGGGGGGCACAGATACGCAGTATTTT. This sequence encodes CSGDGGGTDTQYF.

The chain is built from TRBV11-3 and TRBJ2-1; weak D call: TRBD1 (7 bases). V was clipped by 4 bases and J by 12 bases, with 16 bases between them. This CDR3 spans 13 amino acids. Germline V lookup: CDR1 SGHNT, CDR2 YENEEA. The chain's CDR3 is CASSSTEGAAQFF. The DNA for the CDR3 is TGTGCCAGCAGCTCGACGGAGGGGGCCGCGCAGTTCTTC. Looking up the rest from reference TRBV11-3 and TRBJ2-1 gives the full variable domain: EAGVVQSPRYKIIEKKQPVAFWCNPISGHNTLYWYLQNLGQGPELLIRYENEEAVDDSQLPKDRFSAERLKGVDSTLKIQPAELGDSAVYLCASSSTEGAAQFFGPGTRLTVL.

This clone was picked up a small number of times. The CDR3 protein is CASSAGTSGVSGELFF. The CDR3 DNA reads as TGTGCCAGCAGCGCTGGGACTAGCGGGGTGTCCGGGGAGCTGTTTTTT. The chain joins TRBV9 to TRBJ2-2, with TRBD2 matching over 13 bases. The trim removed 3 bases at V and 6 bases at J, leaving 5 bases unmatched. This CDR3 contains 16 residues. Looked up from germline, CDR1 is SGDLS and CDR2 is YYNGEE.

In its sample, this clone was seen many times. This rearrangement joins TRBV30 to TRBJ2-7; TRBD2 matches 9 bases. The trim removed 3 bases at V and 2 bases at J, leaving 20 bases unmatched. Germline-derived CDR1 and CDR2 are GTSNPN and SVGIG (reference sequence). CDR3 length: 19 amino acids. The CDR3 bases are TGTGCCTGGAGCTTTAGGGTAGCGGGGGTGATCAATAACCCCTACGAGCAGTACTTC. It yields the protein CAWSFRVAGVINNPYEQYF. The whole variable domain, filled in from reference TRBV30 and TRBJ2-7, reads SQTIHQWPATLVQPVGSPLSLECTVEGTSNPNLYWYRQAAGRGLQLLFYSVGIGQISSEVPQNLSASRPQDRQFILSSKKLLLSDSGFYLCAWSFRVAGVINNPYEQYFGPGTRLTVT.

V and J are TRBV19 and TRBJ2-5; TRBD2 matches at 12 bases. The V gene end was trimmed by 9 bases and the J gene end by 1 base; junction bases not matched to a gene: 9. The CDR3 is 16 residues long. Germline assignment: CDR1 LNHDA and CDR2 SQIVND (reference sequence). CDR3 amino acids: CASRTSGAPGQETQYF. In DNA form, the CDR3 reads TGTGCCAGCCGGACTAGCGGGGCCCCCGGCCAAGAGACCCAGTACTTC.

This chain links TRBV3-1 (or the pseudogene TRBV3-2) with TRBJ1-4; 8 positions match TRBD1. Germline trimming cut 3 bases from V and 4 bases from J; bases unmatched to any gene: 4. CDR3 size: 15 residues. Germline CDR1 reads LGHDT; CDR2 reads YNNKEL (reference sequence). Written as DNA, the CDR3 is TGTGCCAGCAGCCAGCAGACAGGGGTTAATGAAAAACTGTTTTTT. It codes for CASSQQTGVNEKLFF.

This clone has just a few counts. Within the sample, other DNA sequences also encode this same CDR3. The chain couples TRBV27 to TRBJ2-7; 7 bases fit TRBD1. Germline V gene sequence: CDR1 MNHEY, CDR2 SMNVEV (reference sequence). V trimming: 6 bases; J trimming: 4 bases; junction bases outside the gene matches: 3. This CDR3 has 12 amino acids. The CDR3 bases are TGTGCCAGCAGGTCGACAGGGTACGAGCAGTACTTC. It yields the protein CASRSTGYEQYF.

V and J are TRBV11-2 and TRBJ2-5; TRBD2 agrees at 10 bases. Unmatched junction bases numbered 8, after V lost 2 bases and J lost 2 bases. Germline V CDR1 and CDR2: SGHAT, FQNNGV. The CDR3 has 17 amino acids. CDR3 region: CASSLQLAGAPQETQYF. For the CDR3, the DNA is TGTGCCAGCAGCTTACAGCTAGCGGGGGCCCCTCAAGAGACCCAGTACTTC.

This chain connects TRBV2 to TRBJ1-5, with D possibly being TRBD1 (5 bases). This CDR3 region has 14 residues. CDR1 and CDR2 (germline): SNHLY, FYNNEI. Trimming removed 6 bases at V and 0 bases at J, with 9 bases between. The CDR3 DNA reads as TGTGCCAGCAGCCAGGGCCATAGCAATCAGCCCCAGCATTTT. As protein: CASSQGHSNQPQHF.